The source of this TCR beta chain is a study of vaccination effects on CD4 cells after COVID-19. This CDR3 comprises 17 residues. The J segment lost 3 bases and the V segment lost 0 bases, leaving 8 bases of the junction unmatched. Germline CDR1 and CDR2: SGHVS and FQNEAQ. Study results and caveats: The vaccine-induced clones of healthy vaccinees included only 1 of 255 that cross-reacted with common cold coronaviruses. Clones of infection and vaccine origin contracted markedly late after vaccination.

Prior to sequencing, the ViraFEST assay stimulated PBMC with viral peptide pools, which expanded the antigen-specific CD4+ T cells. Following 10 days of culture, CD4+ T cells were isolated. Nucleocapsid antibody tests were negative, and the vaccine recipients had no prior SARS-CoV-2 infection. In regard to this clone: Its antigen is currently unknown.

Profiling relied on immunoSEQ multiplex PCR, and the TCRdb table lists in-frame clones only, not all of them. The data show about 73,000 clones, approximately 72% seen once. The chain uses TRBV7-8 and TRBJ2-3; 8 nucleotides match TRBD2. The sequencing used CD4+ T cells from PBMCs cultured with HCoV-NL63 spike peptides, collected before COVID-19 vaccination. This receptor was identified in a human donor who received a COVID-19 vaccine. The CDR3: CASSLALGGDTTDTQYF. CDR3 coding DNA: TGTGCCAGCAGCTTAGCTCTCGGGGGGGATACGACAGATACGCAGTATTTT.